One sample yielded the 14 T cell receptor beta chains listed below, sequenced in a study of blood T cell repertoires in COVID-19. The data were produced by immunoSEQ multiplex PCR, yet TCRdb's version contains in-frame clones alone and is incomplete. The sample consists of 200,000 to 300,000 clones, around 89% of them appearing once. The sequencing input was PBMCs or T cells enriched from blood (not recorded which). These receptors were obtained from a woman in her twenties or thirties who had recovered from COVID-19.

The sample holds one count of this clone. This chain joins TRBV18 and TRBJ2-3; 13 bases are a match to TRBD2. The junction had 6 bases not matched to a gene; V was cut back by 2 bases and J by 4 bases. The CDR3 extends over 17 amino acids. Germline assignment: CDR1 KGHSH and CDR2 LQKENI. The DNA for the CDR3 is TGTGCCAGCTCACCAGGACTAGCGGGAGTGCTGGCAGATACGCAGTATTTT. Protein: CASSPGLAGVLADTQYF.

This sequence joins TRBV28 and TRBJ2-1; the match to TRBD1 covers 11 bases. This CDR3 has 15 residues. Germline loops: CDR1 MDHEN, CDR2 SYDVKM. V shed 7 bases, J shed 4 bases, and the junction held 6 bases outside the gene matches. The CDR3 DNA reads as TGTGCCAGCACCGATGGGACAGGGGGGTACAATGAGCAGTTCTTC. This sequence encodes CASTDGTGGYNEQFF. Full variable domain (remainder filled in from reference TRBV28 and TRBJ2-1): DVKVTQSSRYLVKRTGEKVFLECVQDMDHENMFWYRQDPGLGLRLIYFSYDVKMKEKGDIPEGYSVSREKKERFSLILESASTNQTSMYLCASTDGTGGYNEQFFGPGTRLTVL.

The J gene is TRBJ2-7, the V gene TRBV9, with D perhaps matching TRBD2 (6 bases). Germline V gives CDR1 SGDLS, CDR2 YYNGEE. The CDR3 spans 12 residues. Trimming pared 0 bases from V and 6 bases from J, leaving 7 bases between. The chain's CDR3 is CASSVGAGEQYF. The CDR3 region has the DNA TGTGCCAGCAGCGTAGGAGCGGGCGAGCAGTACTTC.

This clone has only one observation. The chain employs TRBV13 and TRBJ1-1; D might be TRBD1 (5 bases). From germline, CDR1 is PRHDT and CDR2 FYEKMQ (reference sequence). V was shortened by 5 bases and J by 4 bases, with 17 bases between the two germline ends. There are 15 residues in the CDR3. DNA for the CDR3: TGTGCCAGCAGCCCAGCCGGCGCAGGGCCCACTGAAGCTTTCTTT. It specifies CASSPAGAGPTEAFF.

This chain uses TRBV29-1 with TRBJ2-5; 7 bases align to TRBD1. V was clipped by 7 bases and J by 5 bases; unmatched bases: 16. This CDR3 spans 15 amino acids. CDR1 is SQVTM, CDR2 ANQGSEA, per germline. The CDR3 is CSALPRQGVQETQYF. The CDR3 DNA reads TGCAGCGCCCTCCCTAGGCAGGGGGTACAGGAGACCCAGTACTTC.

The rearrangement links TRBV30 to TRBJ1-2, with a weak D call TRBD1 (5 bases). Trimming removed 1 base at V and 8 bases at J, with 23 bases between. Germline loops: CDR1 GTSNPN, CDR2 SVGIG (reference sequence). The CDR3 runs 16 residues. The CDR3 loop is CAWSENGGSRIYGYTF. In DNA, the CDR3 is TGTGCCTGGAGTGAAAACGGGGGGTCCCGTATTTACGGCTACACCTTC.

This chain connects TRBV4-1 to TRBJ2-7; D remains ambiguous. The CDR3 runs to 16 residues. Germline CDR1 MGHRA, CDR2 YSYEKL. Trimming pared 4 bases from V and 3 bases from J, leaving 19 bases between. Here the CDR3 DNA reads TGCGCCAGCAGCCGAGTTCACGAGTTTGCGAACTACGAGCAGTACTTC. It specifies CASSRVHEFANYEQYF.

This CDR3 reads CAWNIDTLTDTQYF. The CDR3 nucleotides read TGTGCCTGGAACATTGACACCCTCACAGATACGCAGTATTTT. The V gene is TRBV30, the J gene TRBJ2-3; no definite D call. The V end lost 4 bases, the J end lost 2 bases, and 13 bases lay between the germline ends. The CDR3 consists of 14 residues. Germline CDR1 GTSNPN, CDR2 SVGIG (reference sequence).

This rearrangement joins TRBV4-3 to TRBJ2-6, with TRBD2 identical over 10 bases. The CDR3 runs 18 residues. The germline V gene has CDR1 LGHNA and CDR2 YSLEER. With V trimmed by 0 bases and J by 4 bases, 6 bases remained unmatched. The CDR3 region is CASSQEASGRPGANVLTF. DNA of the CDR3: TGCGCCAGCAGCCAAGAAGCTAGCGGGAGACCAGGGGCCAACGTCCTGACTTTC.

The J gene is TRBJ1-3, the V gene TRBV9; possible D gene TRBD1, 5 bases. Germline V gives CDR1 SGDLS, CDR2 YYNGEE. Trimming removed 0 bases from V and 4 bases from J, with 17 bases in between. The CDR3 loop spans 17 amino acids. This CDR3 is CASSVVPTQGFGNTIYF. Here the CDR3 DNA reads TGTGCCAGCAGCGTAGTCCCCACTCAGGGATTCGGAAACACCATATATTTT. The full variable domain, rest sourced from reference TRBV9 and TRBJ1-3, is DSGVTQTPKHLITATGQRVTLRCSPRSGDLSVYWYQQSLDQGLQFLIQYYNGEERAKGNILERFSAQQFPDLHSELNLSSLELGDSALYFCASSVVPTQGFGNTIYFGEGSWLTVV.

The chain is built from TRBV7-2 and TRBJ1-5; possibly TRBD1 for D (6 bases). The germline CDR1 and CDR2 sequences are SGHTA and FQGNSA. There are 15 residues in the CDR3. V lost 1 base and J 3 bases, leaving 10 bases between the germline ends. This CDR3 is CASSLDYRVNQPQHF. The CDR3 coding sequence is TGTGCCAGCAGCTTAGATTACAGGGTCAATCAGCCCCAGCATTTT. Full variable domain (missing parts from reference TRBV7-2 and TRBJ1-5): GAGVSQSPSNKVTEKGKDVELRCDPISGHTALYWYRQSLGQGLEFLIYFQGNSAPDKSGLPSDRFSAERTGGSVSTLTIQRTQQEDSAVYLCASSLDYRVNQPQHFGDGTRLSIL.

This clone is a singleton in its sample. The chain employs TRBV29-1 and TRBJ1-2, with D tentatively TRBD1 (5 bases). The CDR3 covers 12 residues. Deletions cut 3 bases from V and 4 bases from J, with 9 bases between. Germline V CDR1 and CDR2: SQVTM, ANQGSEA. The CDR3 here is CSVEMGGYGYTF. CDR3 nucleotide sequence: TGCAGCGTTGAGATGGGGGGCTATGGCTACACCTTC.

The chain recombines TRBV4-3 with TRBJ1-2, with D perhaps TRBD1 (6 bases). The CDR3 loop spans 16 amino acids. The germline V gene encodes CDR1 LGHNA and CDR2 YSLEER. V dropped 1 base and J dropped 3 bases, with 15 bases sitting between them. In nucleotides, the CDR3 is TGCGCCAGCAGCCAAGTTCAGACAGGCCTTCACTATGGCTACACCTTC. This translates into CASSQVQTGLHYGYTF.

The gene calls are TRBV2 and TRBJ1-5; D is ambiguous. Germline V gives CDR1 SNHLY, CDR2 FYNNEI. The CDR3 covers 13 residues. The germline V and J ends were trimmed by 4 bases and 5 bases, with 9 bases remaining between them. The CDR3, as DNA: TGTGCCAGCAGTGTTGGCCTGGATCAGCCCCAGCATTTT. Protein: CASSVGLDQPQHF.